This entry lists 7 T cell receptor beta chains sequenced from one sample in a study of OX40 agonist ivuxolimab in advanced cancers. TCRdb keeps only in-frame clones here, not all; method: immunoSEQ multiplex PCR. The sample records about 28,000 clones, 65% to 85% being singletons. Here the sequenced sample was CD4+ or CD8+ T cells sorted from blood, taken in a trial of the OX40 agonist ivuxolimab. The receptor set was obtained from an adult with an advanced solid tumor such as melanoma, head and neck, liver or kidney cancer.

This clone was seen a handful of times. The rearrangement uses TRBV4-1 and TRBJ2-7; 11 bases fit TRBD2. V lost 4 bases and J lost 4; bases outside the gene matches: 6. The CDR3 consists of 15 residues. The germline V gene encodes CDR1 MGHRA and CDR2 YSYEKL. CDR3 in DNA: TGCGCCAGCAGCCCCCTACTAGCGGGGGAATACGAGCAGTACTTC. It yields the protein CASSPLLAGEYEQYF.

The rearrangement uses TRBV7-2 and TRBJ2-1; 11 bases map to TRBD2. The CDR3 runs 19 residues. The germline V gene encodes CDR1 SGHTA and CDR2 FQGNSA. Trimming removed 1 base from V and 7 bases from J; junction bases left unmatched: 15. The CDR3 DNA reads as TGTGCCAGCAGCTTAGGAGGGACTAGCGGCCTCCGTGTTGGTAATGAGCAGTTCTTC. Its protein product is CASSLGGTSGLRVGNEQFF.

J is TRBJ1-1 and V is TRBV19, with D maybe TRBD1 (5 bases). Trimming stripped 3 bases from V and 2 bases from J, with 13 bases between. This CDR3 contains 15 residues. Looked up from germline, CDR1 is LNHDA and CDR2 is SQIVND (reference sequence). The CDR3 loop is CASSIFGGGNTEAFF. The CDR3, as DNA: TGTGCCAGTAGTATCTTCGGGGGGGGAAACACTGAAGCTTTCTTT.

This clone has just a few counts. This chain joins TRBV5-1 and TRBJ1-6; the match to TRBD1 covers 11 bases. The germline CDR1 and CDR2 sequences are SGHRS and YFSETQ. CDR3 length: 15 residues. The ends lost 2 bases at V and 10 bases at J; junction bases unmatched: 5. The CDR3 loop reads CASSFGTGGGSPLHF. CDR3 bases: TGCGCCAGCAGCTTTGGGACAGGGGGAGGCTCACCCCTCCACTTT.

In this sample, this clone turned up a few times. This rearrangement joins TRBV27 to TRBJ1-6, with D possibly being TRBD1 (5 bases). The V gene lost 1 base and the J gene lost 2 bases, with 6 bases spanning the gap. The CDR3 has 15 amino acids. Germline CDR1 and CDR2: MNHEY and SMNVEV (reference sequence). CDR3 nucleotides: TGTGCCAGCAGTTTATGGGGGGCCTATAATTCACCCCTCCACTTT. Its protein is CASSLWGAYNSPLHF.

This sequence joins TRBV7-9 and TRBJ1-3; no clear D gene. V was pared by 1 base and J by 8 bases, with 9 bases between. CDR3 length equals 13 residues. Germline CDR1 SEHNR, CDR2 FQNEAQ (reference sequence). CDR3 nucleotide sequence: TGTGCCAGCAGCTTAGAGCTCGTGGACACCATATATTTT. As protein: CASSLELVDTIYF.

V usage is TRBV6-1 and J usage is TRBJ2-7; 12 bases map to TRBD2. The V segment lost 6 bases and the J segment 4 bases; nucleotides outside the gene matches: 4. Per germline, CDR1 MNHNS and CDR2 SASEGT. The CDR3 has 14 amino acids. CDR3 protein: CASRLLAGGYEQYF. For the CDR3, the DNA is TGTGCCAGCAGACTCCTAGCGGGGGGGTACGAGCAGTACTTC.